This TCR beta chain was recorded in a study of Graves' ophthalmopathy and Graves' hyperthyroidism. Study in general: Stable hyperthyroidism meant no progression to ophthalmopathy within 18 months of follow-up. Overall study findings and caveats: Ophthalmopathy progression predictions by the model showed approximately 79% specificity and about 70% sensitivity.

Clinical symptoms, serum thyroxine, TRAb, thyroid ultrasound and orbital computed tomography determined diagnosis. Investigators amplified TCR beta CDR3 regions from RNA transcripts. The first-round RT-PCR employed HTBI primers together with the Qiagen OneStep RT-PCR kit. A multiplex PCR was then performed as the second round. Via MiXCR, TCRdb re-called the multiplex PCR reads, giving one row per CDR3 protein. The sample has approximately 1.2 million distinct CDR3 sequences, about two fifths seen once. Details on this clonotype: Its antigen is undetermined.

The CDR3 contains 15 residues. V shed 4 bases and J shed 0 bases, with 12 bases lying between them. Germline V lookup: CDR1 SGDLS, CDR2 YYNGEE. The rearrangement uses TRBV9 and TRBJ2-3; D may be TRBD1 (6 bases). Sequenced input: peripheral blood or thyroid tissue (not recorded which). This TCR was recovered from an adult man with Graves' hyperthyroidism. CDR3 sequence reads: CASSPTGTSTDTQYF. CDR3 DNA: TGTGCCAGCAGCCCAACCGGGACAAGCACAGATACGCAGTATTTT.